Listed below are T cell receptor beta chains from one sample, sequenced in a study of T cell repertoires in cytomegalovirus infection. MiXCR was run by TCRdb on the reads, yielding one entry per CDR3 protein. The table lists around 900,000 distinct CDR3 sequences, 25% to 40% of them singletons. For these TCRs, the target antigens are not known. The sequencing here drew on cultured CD8+ T cells from PBMCs, taken from culture after CMV antigen stimulation. These receptors were taken from a human donor in good health (CMV status not recorded). Some clones in this sample may be carry-over from other donors' samples. The CDR3 runs from the conserved cysteine through the conserved F or W. Fields, in order: CDR3 DNA, CDR3 protein, J gene, clone size, V gene, D gene. D genes are given only for firm matches. Expanded clones get a size class; other rows say once, few or many, or leave the size out.

CDR3nt: TGCGCCAGCAGCCAAGATGTTCTAGCGGGGGACCAAGAGACCCAGTCCTTC
CDR3aa: CASSQDVLAGDQETQSF
j_gene: TRBJ2-5
abundance: .
v_gene: TRBV4-1
d_gene: TRBD2

CDR3nt: TGTGCCAGCAGCCCGAGGGAGGGGCGTTACAATGAGCAGTTCTTC
CDR3aa: CASSPREGRYNEQFF
j_gene: TRBJ2-1
abundance: few
v_gene: TRBV7-9
d_gene: TRBD2

CDR3nt: TGCAGCGTTGTAACGAACACTGAAGCTTTCTTT
CDR3aa: CSVVTNTEAFF
j_gene: TRBJ1-1
abundance: .
v_gene: TRBV29-1
d_gene: .

CDR3nt: TGTGCCACCGAACGGCCCACGGACGGAGATACGCAGTATTTT
CDR3aa: CATERPTDGDTQYF
j_gene: TRBJ2-3
abundance: few
v_gene: TRBV15
d_gene: .

CDR3nt: TGTGCCAGTAGTATTGGCGACTCGGCAACAGATACGCAGTATTTT
CDR3aa: CASSIGDSATDTQYF
j_gene: TRBJ2-3
abundance: .
v_gene: TRBV19
d_gene: .

CDR3nt: TGTGCCAGCAGCTCTAACCCTCGAGAGACCCAGTACTTC
CDR3aa: CASSSNPRETQYF
j_gene: TRBJ2-5
abundance: few
v_gene: TRBV7-9
d_gene: .

CDR3nt: TGTGCCAGCAGCATCCTACACGAGCAGTACTTC
CDR3aa: CASSILHEQYF
j_gene: TRBJ2-7
abundance: .
v_gene: TRBV7-9
d_gene: .

CDR3nt: TGTGCCAGCAGTTTTTCGACCGGGACTACATTCACAGATACGCAGTATTTT
CDR3aa: CASSFSTGTTFTDTQYF
j_gene: TRBJ2-3
abundance: .
v_gene: TRBV6-1
d_gene: TRBD2

CDR3nt: TGTGCCAGCTGTTACGCCACGACCCCCCTAGCGGGGGGATCCAATGAGCAGTTCTTC
CDR3aa: CASCYATTPLAGGSNEQFF
j_gene: TRBJ2-1
abundance: .
v_gene: TRBV6-5
d_gene: TRBD2

CDR3nt: TGTGCCAGCAGTGAACCTGGCTATGGCTACACCTTC
CDR3aa: CASSEPGYGYTF
j_gene: TRBJ1-2
abundance: .
v_gene: TRBV25-1
d_gene: .

CDR3nt: TGCAGCGTCGTCGAGACAGGGGGCCTCTATGGCTACACCTTC
CDR3aa: CSVVETGGLYGYTF
j_gene: TRBJ1-2
abundance: .
v_gene: TRBV29-1
d_gene: TRBD1

CDR3nt: TGTGCCAGCAGGGGAAGGGGGACAGAAACTTTCTTT
CDR3aa: CASRGRGTETFF
j_gene: TRBJ1-1
abundance: once
v_gene: TRBV7-4
d_gene: TRBD1

CDR3nt: TGTGCCAGCAGCCAACATTCAGGGGCCAGCACAGATACGCAGTATTTT
CDR3aa: CASSQHSGASTDTQYF
j_gene: TRBJ2-3
abundance: .
v_gene: TRBV14
d_gene: .

CDR3nt: TGTGCCAGCAGTTTCTTAGCGGGGGGGGAAGAGACCCAGTACTTC
CDR3aa: CASSFLAGGEETQYF
j_gene: TRBJ2-5
abundance: .
v_gene: TRBV2
d_gene: TRBD2

CDR3nt: TGTGCCAGCAGCTTTCTACAGGGAATCTACCTCAATGAGCAGTTCTTC
CDR3aa: CASSFLQGIYLNEQFF
j_gene: TRBJ2-1
abundance: .
v_gene: TRBV7-9
d_gene: .

CDR3nt: TGTGCCAGCAGCTTAGCGCTCGACACTCCTAACACCGGGGAGCTGTTTTTT
CDR3aa: CASSLALDTPNTGELFF
j_gene: TRBJ2-2
abundance: few
v_gene: TRBV7-8
d_gene: .

CDR3nt: TGTGCCAGCAGTTTGGGGCAGGGTCGATTGGAGACCCAGTACTTC
CDR3aa: CASSLGQGRLETQYF
j_gene: TRBJ2-5
abundance: .
v_gene: TRBV12-3/TRBV12-4
d_gene: .

CDR3nt: TGCAGCGTTTGGTTGTTCGGGACAGAGGCAACTCTTGAAGCTTTCTTT
CDR3aa: CSVWLFGTEATLEAFF
j_gene: TRBJ1-1
abundance: .
v_gene: TRBV29-1
d_gene: TRBD1

CDR3nt: TGTGCCAGCAGTTTAATAGGGGGCCGTGTGGACCAGCCCCAGCATTTT
CDR3aa: CASSLIGGRVDQPQHF
j_gene: TRBJ1-5
abundance: few
v_gene: TRBV28
d_gene: TRBD1

CDR3nt: TGTGCCACCTCAAGGTTTACAAACACCGGGGAGCTGTTTTTT
CDR3aa: CATSRFTNTGELFF
j_gene: TRBJ2-2
abundance: .
v_gene: TRBV25-1
d_gene: .

CDR3nt: TGTGCCAGCAGTTACTCGACGGCGGGAGGCACTGAAGCTTTCTTT
CDR3aa: CASSYSTAGGTEAFF
j_gene: TRBJ1-1
abundance: few
v_gene: TRBV6-5
d_gene: .

CDR3nt: TGCGCCAGCAGCCGGGGACTAGCGGGGTCGGGCTACAATGAGCAGTTCTTC
CDR3aa: CASSRGLAGSGYNEQFF
j_gene: TRBJ2-1
abundance: few
v_gene: TRBV5-1
d_gene: TRBD2

CDR3nt: TGCGCCAGCAGCCCTGGTCGGGTCGTGAACACTGAAGCTTTCTTT
CDR3aa: CASSPGRVVNTEAFF
j_gene: TRBJ1-1
abundance: .
v_gene: TRBV5-1
d_gene: .

CDR3nt: TGTGCCAGCAGCGTACAGGGAGAGGACACTGAAGCTTTCTTT
CDR3aa: CASSVQGEDTEAFF
j_gene: TRBJ1-1
abundance: .
v_gene: TRBV6-2/TRBV6-3
d_gene: .

CDR3nt: TGTGCCATCTACGACAGGTCTAGCACAGATACGCAGTATTTT
CDR3aa: CAIYDRSSTDTQYF
j_gene: TRBJ2-3
abundance: .
v_gene: TRBV10-3
d_gene: .

CDR3nt: TGTGCCAGCAGCCCACTGACAGGGGGAGGAGAAAAACTGTTTTTT
CDR3aa: CASSPLTGGGEKLFF
j_gene: TRBJ1-4
abundance: few
v_gene: TRBV7-9
d_gene: TRBD1

CDR3nt: TGTGCCAGCAGACTCGACAGGGGGCGGACCAAAAACATTCAGTACTTC
CDR3aa: CASRLDRGRTKNIQYF
j_gene: TRBJ2-4
abundance: few
v_gene: TRBV6-1
d_gene: TRBD1

CDR3nt: TGTGCCATCAGTGACCCAGGCCCGGGGCTCGGTGGCTACACCTTC
CDR3aa: CAISDPGPGLGGYTF
j_gene: TRBJ1-2
abundance: few
v_gene: TRBV10-3
d_gene: .

CDR3nt: TGCAGCGTTGCGAGGGTCGGGCAGCCCCAGCATTTT
CDR3aa: CSVARVGQPQHF
j_gene: TRBJ1-5
abundance: .
v_gene: TRBV29-1
d_gene: .

CDR3nt: TGTGCCAGCAGCGAACAGGGTGGTCGGACTGAAGCTTTCTTT
CDR3aa: CASSEQGGRTEAFF
j_gene: TRBJ1-1
abundance: .
v_gene: TRBV6-1
d_gene: .

CDR3nt: TGTGCCAGCAGTTTATGGGGGGTCTCCTACAATGAGCAGTTCTTC
CDR3aa: CASSLWGVSYNEQFF
j_gene: TRBJ2-1
abundance: few
v_gene: TRBV27
d_gene: .

CDR3nt: TGTGCCAGCAGAGGGGACAGGGCCATGGGGGATGAGCAGTTCTTC
CDR3aa: CASRGDRAMGDEQFF
j_gene: TRBJ2-1
abundance: .
v_gene: TRBV12-3/TRBV12-4
d_gene: TRBD1

CDR3nt: TGTGCCAGCACAACCAGGGAGCAGTTCTTC
CDR3aa: CASTTREQFF
j_gene: TRBJ2-1
abundance: .
v_gene: TRBV2
d_gene: .

CDR3nt: TGTGCCAGCAGCTTGGGGGGCTCGGAGCAGTTCTTC
CDR3aa: CASSLGGSEQFF
j_gene: TRBJ2-1
abundance: many
v_gene: TRBV7-6
d_gene: .

CDR3nt: TGTGCCAGCAGCTTTATGGAGACAGAGCCTAACTATGGCTACACCTTC
CDR3aa: CASSFMETEPNYGYTF
j_gene: TRBJ1-2
abundance: few
v_gene: TRBV7-9
d_gene: .

CDR3nt: TGCGCCAGCAGCCAAGATACTTTAACTAGCGAAAACATTCAGTACTTC
CDR3aa: CASSQDTLTSENIQYF
j_gene: TRBJ2-4
abundance: .
v_gene: TRBV4-1
d_gene: TRBD2

CDR3nt: TGTGCTATCAGGGACCGAACTATCAGCGGGATAGATACGCAGTATTTT
CDR3aa: CAIRDRTISGIDTQYF
j_gene: TRBJ2-3
abundance: .
v_gene: TRBV10-3
d_gene: TRBD2